This TCR beta chain was documented in a study of cytomegalovirus exposure and HLA in healthy donors. Study in general: Previous work identified 90 million to 130 million unique TCR beta sequences from around 200 million T cells.

This CDR3 region has 13 residues. V gave up 4 bases and J gave up 3 bases, with 9 bases separating them. Germline V gene sequence: CDR1 KGHSH, CDR2 LQKENI. PCR was performed using 60 Vbeta and 13 Jbeta primers. The assay was immunoSEQ multiplex PCR, and TCRdb's table has in-frame clones only and misses some. Found here are 150,000 to 200,000 clones, approximately 80% of them singletons; the top ten hold roughly 0.5%. Sequencing input: PBMCs. This TCR was recovered from a woman in her forties or fifties in good health and CMV-seronegative. This rearrangement joins TRBV18 to TRBJ1-2; possible D gene TRBD1, 5 bases. DNA for the CDR3: TGTGCCAGCTCACTAGGCAGGGACTATGGCTACACCTTC. It specifies CASSLGRDYGYTF.